These T cell receptor beta chains were read from a single sample in a study of monozygotic twins with inflammatory bowel disease. TCRdb reanalyzed the 5' RACE reads and collapses them to one entry per CDR3 protein, without DNA. The sample is made up of around 400,000 distinct CDR3 sequences, and the top ten hold approximately 2.3% of it. Sequenced material: blood. Receptors were obtained from a human donor with ulcerative colitis or Crohn's disease, or a healthy co-twin of an affected twin (not recorded which). CDR3s include the opening cysteine and the closing phenylalanine or tryptophan. The order of the fields is V gene, J gene, CDR3 protein.

TRBV28	TRBJ2-4	CASSFSGSRNIQYF
TRBV3-1	TRBJ1-3	CASSREAAAGNTIYF
TRBV6-2/TRBV6-3	TRBJ1-4	CASSSETGMYNEKLFF
TRBV5-1	TRBJ2-1	CASGHAGYNEQFF
TRBV11-3	TRBJ2-1	CASSLISTSGAYNEQFF
TRBV20-1	TRBJ1-1	CSATGVMNTEAFF
TRBV5-4	TRBJ2-1	CASSLETGGRNEQFF
TRBV5-1	TRBJ1-3	CASSSALAGLSGNTIYF
TRBV7-9	TRBJ2-3	CASSIQTGRADTQYF
TRBV5-1	TRBJ1-5	CASSPQGLGNGQPQHF
TRBV4-3	TRBJ2-5	CASSQEAQGWGQETQYF
TRBV12-3/TRBV12-4	TRBJ2-2	CASSQTSWTGELFF
TRBV3-1	TRBJ2-7	CASSQGMLSYEQYF
TRBV5-4	TRBJ2-1	CASSARTSGRLNEQFF
TRBV18	TRBJ2-1	CASSPPSWEREFF
TRBV6-5	TRBJ1-1	CASTSVNTEAFF
TRBV10-3	TRBJ2-3	CAISGQGASTDTQYF
TRBV12-3/TRBV12-4	TRBJ1-5	CASSLGVKIFNQPQHF
TRBV7-2	TRBJ1-5	CASTSTGTYDQPQHF
TRBV28	TRBJ2-3	CASSSLGLAGGGDTQYF
TRBV30	TRBJ2-7	CAWSVGLGGYEQYF
TRBV7-3	TRBJ2-2	CASSLRRGQGVAGELFF
TRBV9	TRBJ2-1	CASSVGSGVAVSLQFF
TRBV12-3/TRBV12-4	TRBJ2-5	CASSSQGWIAETQYF